The 20 T cell receptor beta chains below were found in one sample sequenced in a study of T cell responses to AZD1222 COVID-19 vaccine. Profiled with immunoSEQ multiplex PCR; TCRdb holds only in-frame clones, not every one. The repertoire holds roughly 160,000 clones, roughly 88% seen once, with about 4.3% in the top ten. The specimen comprised peripheral blood, sampled 28 days after the second AZD1222 dose. These receptor sequences come from an adult who received the AZD1222 COVID-19 vaccine.

The rearrangement links TRBV6-4 to TRBJ2-1; D may be TRBD2 (6 bases). V was pared by 8 bases and J by 4 bases, with 15 bases between. The V gene's germline CDR1 is MRHNA and CDR2 SNTAGT. This CDR3 has 14 residues. CDR3 nucleotides: TGTGCCAGCTCAATAGCGGAAAAGTACAATGAGCAGTTCTTC. Encoded protein: CASSIAEKYNEQFF.

The chain carries TRBV19 and TRBJ1-4; D is perhaps TRBD1 (5 bases). With 9 bases removed from V and 8 bases from J, the gap between germline ends came to 16 bases. The germline CDR1 and CDR2 sequences are LNHDA and SQIVND (reference sequence). The CDR3 sequence is 13 residues long. CDR3 residues: CASRERRGEKLFF. In nucleotides, the CDR3 is TGTGCCAGCCGAGAGAGGCGGGGGGAAAAACTGTTTTTT.

The J gene is TRBJ2-7, the V gene TRBV3-1 (or the pseudogene TRBV3-2), with D unclear. The CDR3 loop spans 17 amino acids. Trimming cost V 0 bases and J 1 base, with 16 bases left between them. The germline CDR1 and CDR2 sequences are LGHDT and YNNKEL (reference sequence). CDR3 region: CASSQDGINRASYEQYF. The CDR3 DNA follows: TGTGCCAGCAGCCAAGATGGGATAAACAGAGCATCCTACGAGCAGTACTTC.

The CDR3 nucleotides read TGTGCCAGCAGGGTTTCAGGAAACTACGAGCAGTACTTC. Its protein product is CASRVSGNYEQYF. The chain carries TRBV6-5 and TRBJ2-7; the D is unclear. Germline assignment: CDR1 MNHEY and CDR2 SVGAGI. Between the trimmed V and J ends, which lost 6 bases and 3 bases, there was a span of 12 bases. The CDR3 contains 13 residues.

V and J are TRBV5-4 and TRBJ1-6, with TRBD1 matching over 7 bases. Losses at the gene ends were 2 bases for V and 7 bases for J; bases not matched to a gene: 6. This CDR3 is built from 15 residues. Germline V lookup: CDR1 SGHNT, CDR2 YYREEE (reference sequence). CDR3 sequence (DNA): TGTGCCAGCAGCTTCGGACAGGCGAAGAATTCACCCCTCCACTTT. Protein: CASSFGQAKNSPLHF.

This chain connects TRBV6-5 to TRBJ1-3, with D unclear. The CDR3 contains 16 residues. Germline values: CDR1 MNHEY, CDR2 SVGAGI. V lost 0 bases and J 0 bases, leaving 9 bases between the germline ends. The CDR3 sequence is CASSYSKRSSGNTIYF. The CDR3 nucleotides are TGTGCCAGCAGTTACTCGAAGCGATCCTCTGGAAACACCATATATTTT.

V and J are TRBV9 and TRBJ2-2, with TRBD1 identical over 7 bases. With 2 bases clipped from V and 5 bases from J, the junction kept 6 bases outside the gene matches. The CDR3 has 15 amino acids. From germline, CDR1 is SGDLS and CDR2 YYNGEE. CDR3 bases: TGTGCCAGCAGCGTCGGACAGGCTGGGACCGGGGAGCTGTTTTTT. This translates into CASSVGQAGTGELFF.

About this clone: This sample also contains other DNA sequences that code for the same CDR3. Here the CDR3 reads CSVDRGNTGELFF. In nucleotides, the CDR3 is TGCAGCGTGGACAGGGGGAACACCGGGGAGCTGTTTTTT. This chain uses TRBV29-1 with TRBJ2-2, with 9 bases identical to TRBD1. Germline lookup yields CDR1 SQVTM and CDR2 ANQGSEA. V dropped 6 bases and J dropped 1; count of bases not matched to a gene: 0. The CDR3 extends over 13 amino acids.

The chain links TRBV6-6 to TRBJ1-5; 9 bases are shared with TRBD1. The ends lost 5 bases at V and 3 bases at J; junction bases unmatched: 11. The germline CDR1 and CDR2 sequences are MNHNY and SVGAGI (reference sequence). The CDR3 is made up of 17 amino acids. For the CDR3, the DNA is TGTGCCAGCAGTCTCTACCGGGGGACAGGGAACAATCAGCCCCAGCATTTT. Protein sequence: CASSLYRGTGNNQPQHF.

This chain uses TRBV9 with TRBJ2-2, with D hard to call. Germline CDR1 is SGDLS and CDR2 is YYNGEE. There are 14 residues in the CDR3. The V end lost 0 bases, the J end lost 5 bases, and 8 bases lay between the germline ends. Here the CDR3 DNA reads TGTGCCAGCAGCGTAGAGGGTAGGACCGGGGAGCTGTTTTTT. Amino acid sequence: CASSVEGRTGELFF. The whole variable domain, remainder taken from reference TRBV9 and TRBJ2-2, is DSGVTQTPKHLITATGQRVTLRCSPRSGDLSVYWYQQSLDQGLQFLIQYYNGEERAKGNILERFSAQQFPDLHSELNLSSLELGDSALYFCASSVEGRTGELFFGEGSRLTVL.

As concerns this clone: One end of the junction is discordant with germline, which a read error may explain. The chain recombines TRBV6-1 with TRBJ1-3; D call uncertain. From germline, CDR1 is MNHNS and CDR2 SASEGT. The length of the CDR3 is 17 residues. CDR3 bases: TGTGCCAGCAGGGAAGTCCTAACGGATCGCCTAGCAAACACCATATATTTT. Translated, it gives CASREVLTDRLANTIYF.

V usage is TRBV29-1 and J usage is TRBJ1-3; 8 bases fit TRBD1. Germline V gene data show CDR1 as SQVTM and CDR2 as ANQGSEA. The junction had 7 bases not matched to a gene; V was cut back by 5 bases and J by 4 bases. There are 14 residues in the CDR3. CDR3 sequence (DNA): TGCAGCGTTTTAGGACAGGGATCCGGAAACACCATATATTTT. Its protein is CSVLGQGSGNTIYF.

The gene calls are TRBV4-2 and TRBJ1-1; D gene ambiguous. Germline loops: CDR1 LGHNA, CDR2 YNFKEQ. The germline V and J ends were trimmed by 0 bases and 3 bases, with 11 bases remaining between them. The CDR3 is 15 amino acids. The CDR3 region is CASSQDLMDYTEAFF. CDR3 sequence (DNA): TGTGCCAGCAGCCAAGATCTCATGGATTACACTGAAGCTTTCTTT.

The sample holds one count of this clone. V usage is TRBV11-2 and J usage is TRBJ1-2, with a possible D match to TRBD1 (6 bases). Germline assignment: CDR1 SGHAT and CDR2 FQNNGV. Deletions cut 4 bases from V and 8 bases from J, with 17 bases between. There are 14 residues in the CDR3. This CDR3 reads CASSSGGGAGGYTF. CDR3 bases: TGTGCCAGCAGCTCTGGTGGGGGCGCGGGAGGCTACACCTTC.

This clone has more than one count but fewer than ten. The chain recombines TRBV6-2 or TRBV6-3 with TRBJ1-4, with D possibly matching TRBD1 (5 bases). The CDR3 totals 16 residues. Germline loops: CDR1 MNHEY, CDR2 SVGEGT. The V gene lost 5 bases and the J gene lost 8 bases, with 21 bases spanning the gap. Here the CDR3 reads CASSRGTVLSGEKLFF. CDR3 DNA sequence: TGTGCCAGCAGTCGGGGGACCGTCCTTTCCGGAGAAAAACTGTTTTTT.

The rearrangement links TRBV6-5 to TRBJ2-7; D unresolved. The CDR3 covers 14 residues. V lost 3 bases and J lost 3, with 12 bases in between. Germline-derived CDR1 and CDR2 are MNHEY and SVGAGI. The CDR3 nucleotides are TGTGCCAGCAGTTATGGTTTAGGTTACTACGAGCAGTACTTC. It codes for CASSYGLGYYEQYF.

This clone appeared a few times. The J gene is TRBJ1-6, the V gene TRBV24-1; 9 positions match TRBD1. The CDR3 runs 19 residues. The germline gives CDR1 KGHDR, CDR2 SFDVKD. With V trimmed by 8 bases and J by 3 bases, 16 bases remained unmatched. CDR3 region: CATTRIGTGMPDYNSPLHF. As DNA, the CDR3 is TGTGCCACCACTAGAATCGGGACAGGGATGCCGGACTATAATTCACCCCTCCACTTT.

Turning to this clone: A junction boundary mismatches the germline segment, possibly from a read error. V is TRBV7-2 and J is TRBJ2-7; D is uncertain. The CDR3 has 15 amino acids. CDR1 and CDR2 (germline): SGHTA, FQGNSA. The CDR3 DNA follows: TGTGCCAGCAGCTCGGACGTGTCCAGCTCCTACGAGCAGTGCTTC. Encoded protein: CASSSDVSSSYEQCF.

This clone appeared once. The CDR3 sequence: CASSLSGTALYNEQFF. The DNA of the CDR3 is TGCGCCAGCAGCTTGTCTGGGACAGCCTTATACAATGAGCAGTTCTTC. This rearrangement joins TRBV5-1 to TRBJ2-1, with 7 bases aligning to TRBD1. Trimming removed 1 base from V and 4 bases from J; junction bases left unmatched: 8. This CDR3 comprises 16 residues. CDR1 and CDR2 (germline): SGHRS, YFSETQ.

The chain uses TRBV6-2 or TRBV6-3 and TRBJ2-1, with TRBD2 matching 14 bases. This CDR3 comprises 15 residues. The trim removed 5 bases at V and 9 bases at J, leaving 6 bases unmatched. Looked up from germline, CDR1 is MNHEY and CDR2 is SVGEGT. CDR3 nucleotides: TGTGCCAGCAGTAAGGGACTAGCGGGGGTGGGTGAGCAGTTCTTC. It translates to CASSKGLAGVGEQFF.